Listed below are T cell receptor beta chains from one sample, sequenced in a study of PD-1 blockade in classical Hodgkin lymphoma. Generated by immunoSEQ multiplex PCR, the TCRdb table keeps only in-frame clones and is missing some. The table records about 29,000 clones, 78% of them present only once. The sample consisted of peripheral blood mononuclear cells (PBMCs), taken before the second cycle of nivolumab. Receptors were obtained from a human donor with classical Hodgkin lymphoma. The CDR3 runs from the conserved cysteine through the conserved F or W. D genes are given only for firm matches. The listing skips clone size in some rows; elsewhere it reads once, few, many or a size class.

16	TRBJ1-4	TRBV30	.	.	TGTGCCTGGAGTGATAACCTAGTAGGGGTTAATGAAAAACTGTTTTTT	CAWSDNLVGVNEKLFF
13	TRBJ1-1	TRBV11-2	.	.	TGTGCCAGCAGCTCCAGCTTGAGACAGCCTTATTTCTTT	CASSSSLRQPYFF
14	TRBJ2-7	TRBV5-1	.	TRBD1	TGCGCCAGCAGCGGTTACCGGGACAGCTACGAGCAGTACTTC	CASSGYRDSYEQYF
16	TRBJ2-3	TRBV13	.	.	TGTGCCAGCAGCCTAACGCGGGTACAGGGAACAGATACGCAGTATTTT	CASSLTRVQGTDTQYF
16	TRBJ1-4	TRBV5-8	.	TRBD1	TGTGCCAGCAGCTCCGGGAACAGGGGGCTAGGAGAAAAACTGTTTTTT	CASSSGNRGLGEKLFF
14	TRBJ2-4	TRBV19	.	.	TGTGCCAGTAGTATAGGAGGAGGGCGGGACATTCAGTACTTC	CASSIGGGRDIQYF
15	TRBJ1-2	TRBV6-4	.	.	TGTGCCAGCAGTGGCTCGCACCTATCTAACTATGGCTACACCTTC	CASSGSHLSNYGYTF
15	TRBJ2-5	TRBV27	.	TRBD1	TGTGCCAGCAGTTCCTCCGGGACAGGGGGAGAGACCCAGTACTTC	CASSSSGTGGETQYF
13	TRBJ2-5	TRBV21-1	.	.	TGTGCCAGCACCGTGACTAGAAAGGAGACCCAGTACTTC	CASTVTRKETQYF
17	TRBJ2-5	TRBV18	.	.	TGTGCCAGCTCACCACGCTCCCGACAGGCCCGCCAAGAGACCCAGTACTTC	CASSPRSRQARQETQYF
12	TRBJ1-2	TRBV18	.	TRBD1	TGTGCCAGCTCAGAAGACAGGGCGGGCTACACCTTC	CASSEDRAGYTF
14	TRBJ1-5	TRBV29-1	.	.	TGCAGCGTTGATGTTGGGGAAGCCAATCAGCCCCAGCATTTT	CSVDVGEANQPQHF
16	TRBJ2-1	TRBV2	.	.	TGTGCCAGCACCATGAGCAGGGATGGATTCTACAATGAGCAGTTCTTC	CASTMSRDGFYNEQFF
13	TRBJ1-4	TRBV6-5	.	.	TGTGCCAGCAACGGGGGGCTAGGGGAAAAACTGTTTTTT	CASNGGLGEKLFF
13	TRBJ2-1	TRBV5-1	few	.	TGCGCCAGCAGCTTGGGACCTAACAATGAGCAGTTCTTC	CASSLGPNNEQFF
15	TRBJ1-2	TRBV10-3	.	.	TGTGCCATCAGTGACATTCCGGCAGGGGAGGATGGCTACACCTTC	CAISDIPAGEDGYTF
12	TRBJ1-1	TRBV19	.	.	TGTGCCAGTAATCTAGGGCCGGGGGGAGCTTTCTTT	CASNLGPGGAFF
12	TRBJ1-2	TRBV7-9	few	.	TGTGCCAGCAGCTTAGGGGGGAATGGCTACACCTTC	CASSLGGNGYTF
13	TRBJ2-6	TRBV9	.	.	TGTGCCAGCAGCGTCGGGGACCTCAGAGACCTGACTTTC	CASSVGDLRDLTF
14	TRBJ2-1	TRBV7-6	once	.	TGTGCCAGCAGCTTTGCAAGCTCCTACAATGAGCAGTTCTTC	CASSFASSYNEQFF
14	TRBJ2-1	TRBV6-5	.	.	TGTGCCAGCAGTTACCAAAGGACGCGGGGGCCTGTGTTCTTC	CASSYQRTRGPVFF
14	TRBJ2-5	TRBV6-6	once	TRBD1	TGTGCCAGCAGTAAAAGACAGGGGGCGGAGACCCAGTACTTC	CASSKRQGAETQYF
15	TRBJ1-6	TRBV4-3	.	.	TGCGCCAGCAGCCAAGAGGGTACCCAAAATTCACCCCTCCACTTT	CASSQEGTQNSPLHF
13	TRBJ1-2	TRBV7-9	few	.	TGTGCCAGCAGCTTAGTCGCGGGGTATGGCTACACCTTC	CASSLVAGYGYTF
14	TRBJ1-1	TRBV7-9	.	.	TGTGCCAGCAGCTTATCGCAGGGGAACACTGAAGCTTTCTTT	CASSLSQGNTEAFF
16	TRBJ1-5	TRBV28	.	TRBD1	TGTGCCAGCAATCGACAGGGTTTCGGGCTCAATCAGCCCCAGCATTTT	CASNRQGFGLNQPQHF
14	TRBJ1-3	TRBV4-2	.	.	TGTGCCAGCAGCCAAAAGAGTCTCGGAAACACCATATATTTT	CASSQKSLGNTIYF
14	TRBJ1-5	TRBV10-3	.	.	TGTGCCATCACCGCGGGTAGTAGCAATCAGCCCCAGCATTTT	CAITAGSSNQPQHF
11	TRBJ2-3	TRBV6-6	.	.	TGTGCCAGCAGTTACCAGGGGACGCAGTATTTT	CASSYQGTQYF